This paragraph reports one TCR beta chain. The templates were synthetic TCR analogs, and they were spiked into each PCR. This table comes from immunoSEQ multiplex PCR, and its TCRdb copy is limited to in-frame clones, with some not included. The table shows tens of thousands of clones, with around 74% occurring only once. This specimen comes from a study of PD-L1 blockade in urothelial cancer. For the study at large: Males with bladder-origin urothelial cancer constituted about 90% of the roughly 30 patients.

Specified time point: pretreatment peripheral blood. Patients had locally advanced or metastatic urothelial carcinoma. CDR3 size: 13 residues. V gave up 3 bases and J gave up 7 bases, with 12 bases separating them. Germline V lookup: CDR1 MDHEN, CDR2 SYDVKM. The specimen comprised PBMCs, sampled around atezolizumab (anti-PD-L1) treatment. The TCR was taken from a man between 65 and 85 years old with urothelial cancer. The rearrangement uses TRBV28 and TRBJ1-2; D perhaps matches TRBD1 (5 bases). This CDR3 is CASSLSQGSGYTF. The CDR3 nucleotides are TGTGCCAGCAGTTTGTCCCAGGGCAGTGGCTACACCTTC.